The clone carrying this T cell receptor (beta chain) turned up a few times. Trimming cost V 7 bases and J 4 bases; bases outside gene matches: 8. The germline V gene has CDR1 MNHNS and CDR2 SASEGT. CDR3 length: 15 amino acids. The record originates from a study of identical twins. TCRdb fed the 5' RACE reads into MiXCR, producing one record per CDR3 protein. The sample gives under 1 million distinct CDR3 sequences, about 12% of which show up once; 1.5% to 2% is in the top ten. These same records also appear under a second study, on yellow fever vaccine responses in identical twins.

The material sequenced was PBMCs. This TCR was recovered from a woman under 30 in good health. The V call is TRBV6-1, the J call TRBJ2-3; 10 bases map to TRBD2. CDR3 sequence: CASMGTSVLADTQYF. The CDR3 DNA sequence: TGTGCCAGCATGGGGACTAGCGTATTGGCAGATACGCAGTATTTT.